What follows are 19 T cell receptor beta chains derived from one specimen sequenced in a study of Graves' ophthalmopathy and Graves' hyperthyroidism. Amplification targeted the TCR beta CDR3 regions, with RNA transcripts as the source material. HTBI primers were used in a first-round RT-PCR, which preceded a second-round multiplex PCR. TCRdb passed the multiplex PCR reads through MiXCR, listing each CDR3 protein once. The profile shows about 620,000 distinct CDR3 sequences, over 20% of them singletons. Material for sequencing was peripheral blood. The source of these receptors is a woman between 18 and 29 years old with stable Graves' hyperthyroidism. Some clones in this sample may be carry-over from other donors' samples.

This clonotype was counted ten times or more. The V and J genes are TRBV27 and TRBJ1-5; D is uncertain. CDR1 MNHEY and CDR2 SMNVEV come from the germline V gene (reference sequence). Trimming removed 2 bases from V and 0 bases from J, with 11 bases in between. This CDR3 comprises 16 residues. The CDR3 sequence is CASSLSGVSSNQPQHF. In DNA, the CDR3 is TGTGCCAGCAGTTTAAGCGGGGTCTCTAGCAATCAGCCCCAGCATTTT.

This clonotype has at least ten counts. CDR3 in DNA: TGCGCCAGCAGCTCCGAATCAGGGTTGAACACTGAAGCTTTCTTT. Protein: CASSSESGLNTEAFF. The V and J genes are TRBV5-1 and TRBJ1-1; TRBD1 might be the D (5 bases). Germline CDR1 is SGHRS and CDR2 is YFSETQ. This CDR3 has 15 residues. Between the trimmed V and J ends, which lost 3 bases and 0 bases, there was a span of 12 bases.

V gene TRBV14 combines with J gene TRBJ1-1; 7 nucleotides agree with TRBD1. Germline V lookup: CDR1 SGHDN, CDR2 FVKESK. Trimming removed 2 bases from V and 3 bases from J; junction bases left unmatched: 6. This CDR3 has 15 amino acids. The DNA of the CDR3 is TGTGCCAGCAGCCAAACAGGGGCGGGTGACACTGAAGCTTTCTTT. Amino acid sequence: CASSQTGAGDTEAFF.

Many counts were recorded for this clonotype. The chain has TRBV19 and TRBJ1-5; D may be TRBD1 (5 bases). V dropped 4 bases and J dropped 4 bases, with 14 bases sitting between them. The CDR3 covers 15 residues. Germline loops: CDR1 LNHDA, CDR2 SQIVND (reference sequence). CDR3 amino acids: CASSKVGRVNQPQHF. For the CDR3, the DNA is TGTGCCAGTAGTAAAGTAGGCAGGGTTAATCAGCCCCAGCATTTT.

This clonotype was observed at least ten times. The chain is built from TRBV9 and TRBJ1-1, with TRBD1 matching over 8 bases. Trimming cost V 3 bases and J 3 bases; bases outside gene matches: 13. The V gene's germline CDR1 is SGDLS and CDR2 YYNGEE. The CDR3 is 17 amino acids. The CDR3 protein is CASSAGTQGALDTEAFF. The DNA of the CDR3 is TGTGCCAGCAGCGCCGGGACTCAGGGGGCTTTGGACACTGAAGCTTTCTTT.

This clonotype was detected ten times or more. V is TRBV9 and J is TRBJ1-1; D gene unclear. The CDR3 contains 14 residues. V was cut by 0 bases and J by 1 base, with 7 bases left in between. The germline CDR1 and CDR2 sequences are SGDLS and YYNGEE. This chain's CDR3 is CASSVGQKNTEAFF. As DNA, the CDR3 is TGTGCCAGCAGCGTAGGTCAGAAGAACACTGAAGCTTTCTTT.

This rearrangement joins TRBV20-1 to TRBJ1-5; D is uncertain. V lost 3 bases and J 1 base, leaving 10 bases between the germline ends. This CDR3 comprises 14 residues. Germline assignment: CDR1 DFQATT and CDR2 SNEGSKA (reference sequence). The CDR3: CSASVGLSNQPQHF. As DNA, the CDR3 is TGCAGTGCTAGTGTTGGGTTGAGCAATCAGCCCCAGCATTTT.

This clonotype came up many times. V usage is TRBV27 and J usage is TRBJ2-2, with 7 bases matching TRBD1. V lost 5 bases, J lost 5 bases, and 5 bases stayed unmatched. The CDR3 contains 14 residues. Germline V lookup: CDR1 MNHEY, CDR2 SMNVEV (reference sequence). The CDR3 nucleotides read TGTGCCAGCAGTGTGACAGGGTATACCGGGGAGCTGTTTTTT. Encoded protein: CASSVTGYTGELFF.

This sequence joins TRBV7-9 and TRBJ2-2; no definite D call. V lost 5 bases, J lost 6 bases, and 16 bases lay in between. The CDR3 covers 15 residues. Germline V gene sequence: CDR1 SEHNR, CDR2 FQNEAQ (reference sequence). The CDR3 is CASSKPTVQAGELFF. The CDR3 region has the DNA TGTGCCAGCAGCAAACCAACTGTCCAGGCCGGGGAGCTGTTTTTT.

The DNA of the CDR3 is TGTGCCAGTAGTATAGCTCTCCGGACAGGGCGGATATATAGCAATCAGCCCCAGCATTTT. Its protein product is CASSIALRTGRIYSNQPQHF. This rearrangement joins TRBV19 to TRBJ1-5; 8 nucleotides match TRBD1. The V gene end was trimmed by 1 base and the J gene end by 0 bases; junction bases not matched to a gene: 14. Per germline, CDR1 LNHDA and CDR2 SQIVND (reference sequence). CDR3 length: 20 residues.

The CDR3 DNA is TGCGCCAGCAGCCAAGAGGACCAGGGTGGTCAGCCCCAGCATTTT. Protein product: CASSQEDQGGQPQHF. J is TRBJ1-5 and V is TRBV4-1, with D possibly TRBD1 on 5 matching bases. The germline V gene has CDR1 MGHRA and CDR2 YSYEKL. Trimming took off 0 bases at V and 6 bases at J, with 12 bases between the two ends. The CDR3 has 15 amino acids.

CDR3 amino acids: CASSLLTASNTGELFF. The CDR3 DNA is TGCGCCAGCAGCTTGTTGACTGCCTCGAACACCGGGGAGCTGTTTTTT. This chain connects TRBV5-1 to TRBJ2-2; D gene unclear. CDR1 is SGHRS, CDR2 YFSETQ, per germline. The CDR3 totals 16 residues. V gave up 1 base and J gave up 0 bases, with 10 bases separating them.

In this sample, this clonotype turned up many times. As DNA, the CDR3 is TGCAGCGTTGAAGAACATCTTGAGTTGGGCTACACCTTC. Protein product: CSVEEHLELGYTF. V gene TRBV29-1 combines with J gene TRBJ1-2; no reliable D call. The ends were cut back, 0 bases at V and 8 bases at J, with 13 bases in the middle. CDR1 is SQVTM and CDR2 is ANQGSEA in the germline V gene. The CDR3 extends over 13 amino acids.

This clonotype was counted a few times. The chain recombines TRBV27 with TRBJ2-7, with D possibly being TRBD1 (5 bases). Germline loops: CDR1 MNHEY, CDR2 SMNVEV (reference sequence). This CDR3 contains 15 residues. Trimming removed 4 bases at V and 4 bases at J, with 17 bases between. The CDR3 coding sequence is TGTGCCAGCAGTTCTACTTCAGGGAACCTGTACGAGCAGTACTTC. Amino acids: CASSSTSGNLYEQYF.

The rearrangement joins TRBV20-1 to TRBJ2-5, with TRBD2 identical over 16 bases. This CDR3 spans 17 amino acids. CDR1 is DFQATT and CDR2 is SNEGSKA in the germline V gene (reference sequence). Trimming removed 3 bases from V and 5 bases from J; junction bases left unmatched: 9. CDR3 nucleotide sequence: TGCAGTGCTAGGGGACTAGCGGGAGGGCCGGCGGGGGAGACCCAGTACTTC. Its translation is CSARGLAGGPAGETQYF.

This chain links TRBV12-3 or TRBV12-4 with TRBJ1-5; perhaps TRBD1 as D (5 bases). CDR3 length equals 14 residues. V lost 3 bases, J lost 6 bases, and 12 bases lay in between. Written as DNA, the CDR3 is TGTGCCAGCAGTTTGTTGTGGGGCAGTCAGCCCCAGCATTTT. Translation gives CASSLLWGSQPQHF.

J is TRBJ1-2 and V is TRBV11-2, with 10 bases fitting TRBD1. J lost 6 bases, V lost 5 bases, and 9 bases had no gene match. Germline V lookup: CDR1 SGHAT, CDR2 FQNNGV. The CDR3 is 15 residues long. CDR3 coding DNA: TGTGCCAGCAGCGGACGACAGGGGGCAAGGGATGGCTACACCTTC. Its protein is CASSGRQGARDGYTF.

The chain joins TRBV28 to TRBJ1-1; TRBD1 matches at 7 bases. The CDR3 covers 14 residues. Germline CDR1 is MDHEN and CDR2 is SYDVKM. After removal of 7 bases from V and 1 base from J, the junction contained 6 bases not matched to a gene. CDR3 amino acids: CASTDRRGNTEAFF. CDR3 coding DNA: TGTGCCAGCACGGACAGGCGAGGGAACACTGAAGCTTTCTTT.

In its sample, this clonotype was seen many times. The gene calls are TRBV30 and TRBJ2-7; no clear D gene. The V end lost 0 bases, the J end lost 6 bases, and 18 bases lay between the germline ends. Germline lookup yields CDR1 GTSNPN and CDR2 SVGIG (reference sequence). The CDR3 is made up of 15 amino acids. CDR3 sequence reads: CAWSVLSGLGFEQYF. CDR3 bases: TGTGCCTGGAGTGTTCTTTCCGGGTTAGGCTTCGAGCAGTACTTC.